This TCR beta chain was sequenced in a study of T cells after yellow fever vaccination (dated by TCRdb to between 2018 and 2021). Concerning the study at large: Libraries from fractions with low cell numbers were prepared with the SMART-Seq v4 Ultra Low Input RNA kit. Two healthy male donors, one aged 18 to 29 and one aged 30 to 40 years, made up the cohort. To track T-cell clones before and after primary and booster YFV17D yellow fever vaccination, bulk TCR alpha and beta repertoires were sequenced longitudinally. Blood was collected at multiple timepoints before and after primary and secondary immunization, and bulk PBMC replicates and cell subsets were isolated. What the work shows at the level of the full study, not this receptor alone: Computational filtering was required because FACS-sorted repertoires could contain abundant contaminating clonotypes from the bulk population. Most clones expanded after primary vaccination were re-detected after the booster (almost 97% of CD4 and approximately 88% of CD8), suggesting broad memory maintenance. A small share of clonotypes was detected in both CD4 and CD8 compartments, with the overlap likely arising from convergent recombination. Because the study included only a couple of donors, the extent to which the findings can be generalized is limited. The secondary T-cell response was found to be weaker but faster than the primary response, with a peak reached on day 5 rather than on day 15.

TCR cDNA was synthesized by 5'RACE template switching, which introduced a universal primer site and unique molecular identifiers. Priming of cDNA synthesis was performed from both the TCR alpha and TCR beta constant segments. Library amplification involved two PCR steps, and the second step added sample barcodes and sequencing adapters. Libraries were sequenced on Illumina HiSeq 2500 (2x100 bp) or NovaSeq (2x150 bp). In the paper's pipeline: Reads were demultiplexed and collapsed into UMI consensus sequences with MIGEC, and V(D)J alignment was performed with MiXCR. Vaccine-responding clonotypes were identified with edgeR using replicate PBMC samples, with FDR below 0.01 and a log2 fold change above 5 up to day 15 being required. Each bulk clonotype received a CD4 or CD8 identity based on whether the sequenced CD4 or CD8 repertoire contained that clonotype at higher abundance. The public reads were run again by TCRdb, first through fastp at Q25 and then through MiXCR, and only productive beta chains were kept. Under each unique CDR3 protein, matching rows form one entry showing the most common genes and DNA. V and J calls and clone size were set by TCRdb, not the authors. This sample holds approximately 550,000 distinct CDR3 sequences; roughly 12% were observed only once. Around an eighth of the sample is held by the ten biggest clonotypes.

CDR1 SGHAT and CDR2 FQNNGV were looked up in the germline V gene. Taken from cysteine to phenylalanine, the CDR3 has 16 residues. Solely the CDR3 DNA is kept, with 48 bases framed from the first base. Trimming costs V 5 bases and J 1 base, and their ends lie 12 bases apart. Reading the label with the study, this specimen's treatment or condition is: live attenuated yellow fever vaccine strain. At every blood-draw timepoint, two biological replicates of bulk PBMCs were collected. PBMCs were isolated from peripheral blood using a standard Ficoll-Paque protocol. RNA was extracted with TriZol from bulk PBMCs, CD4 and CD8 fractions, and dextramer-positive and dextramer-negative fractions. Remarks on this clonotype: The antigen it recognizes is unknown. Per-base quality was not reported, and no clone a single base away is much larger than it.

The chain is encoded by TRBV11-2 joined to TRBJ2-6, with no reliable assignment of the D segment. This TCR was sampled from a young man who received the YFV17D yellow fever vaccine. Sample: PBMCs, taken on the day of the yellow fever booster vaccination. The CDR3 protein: CASSRRSFSGANVLTF. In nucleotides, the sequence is TGTGCCAGCAGCAGACGGAGCTTTTCTGGGGCCAACGTCCTGACTTTC. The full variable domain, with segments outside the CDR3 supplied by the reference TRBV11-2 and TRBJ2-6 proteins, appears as EAGVAQSPRYKIIEKRQSVAFWCNPISGHATLYWYQQILGQGPKLLIQFQNNGVVDDSQLPKDRFSAERLKGVDSTLKIQPAKLEDSAVYLCASSRRSFSGANVLTFGAGSRLTVL.